This paragraph reports one TCR beta chain. What it recognizes is unknown. 13 Jbeta primers and 60 Vbeta primers were used for the PCR. Profiling relied on immunoSEQ multiplex PCR, and the TCRdb table lists in-frame clones only, not all of them. Of 150,000 to 200,000 clones in the sample, about 77% were seen once. V trimming: 4 bases; J trimming: 10 bases; junction bases outside the gene matches: 12. Germline lookup yields CDR1 SGHNT and CDR2 YENEEA. The CDR3 is 15 residues long. At sampling all donors were nominally healthy, likely with unrecorded immune exposures. The data are from a study of cytomegalovirus exposure and HLA in healthy donors. Broader study findings: 16,951 TCR beta sequences were associated with HLA alleles at 0.05 false discovery rate in a later analysis. A later analysis, which compared TCR beta chains of equal frequency, found the HLA-associated ones more clonally expanded. As a later analysis showed, several of the most significant clusters appeared to be linked to common viral pathogens.

The sequence came from a woman aged 40 to 50 in good health and CMV-seropositive. Sequencing was done on a sample of PBMCs. The chain recombines TRBV11-3 with TRBJ2-1, with TRBD2 matching 8 bases. CDR3 bases: TGTGCCAGCAGCTCCGGGGGGACTAGGGCCCCAGAGCAGTTCTTC. As protein: CASSSGGTRAPEQFF.